This T cell receptor (beta chain) emerged from a study of regulatory and conventional T cells in breast cancer. Germline V lookup: CDR1 SGHTA, CDR2 FQGNSA. V was cut by 1 base and J by 2 bases, with 9 bases left in between. The CDR3 has 15 amino acids. From the PCR reads, TCRdb called clonotypes with MiXCR, one entry per CDR3 protein. The sample has about 9,600 distinct CDR3 sequences, roughly a third seen once. Material: conventional T cells from blood. The clonotype was recovered from a male donor in good health. This chain connects TRBV7-2 to TRBJ1-5; D not certain. CDR3 DNA sequence: TGTGCCAGCAGCTTAGTTTCCGTCGGCAATCAGCCCCAGCATTTT. It encodes CASSLVSVGNQPQHF.